This T cell receptor (beta chain) is drawn from a study of human T cells and chemical hapten exposure. Study in general: Each week of the approximately 24-week study, patients had diphenylcyclopropenone applied to the scalp. Study-wide findings and caveats: PT1 expanded TCR counts and patch test score correlated positively.

On this clonotype: What it binds is not known.

This CDR3 is built from 11 residues. CDR1 is MNHEY and CDR2 is SVGEGT in the germline V gene. Trimming cost V 5 bases and J 6 bases, with 7 bases left between them. Time point denoted: pre-sensitization, week 0. The sample's treatment: therapeutic diphenylcyclopropenone sensitization with weekly scalp DPC. Each CDR3 protein gets one entry after TCRdb re-called the RACE reads with MiXCR. The data contain 250,000 or so distinct CDR3 sequences, 7.7% of them seen just once; the ten biggest clones take up about 1.1%. Here the sequenced sample was whole blood, taken in connection with sensitization to the hapten diphenylcyclopropenone (DPC). The origin of this receptor is a man between 18 and 29 years old with alopecia areata. Some clones in this sample may be carry-over from other donors' samples. The V and J genes are TRBV6-2 or TRBV6-3 and TRBJ1-1; D remains unclear. CDR3 region: CASSRGPEAFF. CDR3 nucleotide sequence: TGTGCCAGCAGTAGAGGACCTGAAGCTTTCTTT.